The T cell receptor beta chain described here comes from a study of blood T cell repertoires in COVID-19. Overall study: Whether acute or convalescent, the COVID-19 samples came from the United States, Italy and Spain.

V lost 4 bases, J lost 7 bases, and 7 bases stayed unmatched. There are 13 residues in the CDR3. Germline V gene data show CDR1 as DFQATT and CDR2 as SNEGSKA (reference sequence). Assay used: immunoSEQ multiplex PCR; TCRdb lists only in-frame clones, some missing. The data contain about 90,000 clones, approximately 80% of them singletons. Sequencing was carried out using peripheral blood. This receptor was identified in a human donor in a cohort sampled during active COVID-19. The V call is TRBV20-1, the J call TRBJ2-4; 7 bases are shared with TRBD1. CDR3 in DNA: TGCAGTGCTACTGACAGGGTTAGGAACATTCAGTACTTC. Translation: CSATDRVRNIQYF.